The 9 T cell receptor beta chains below come from one sample, sequenced in a study of blood T cell repertoires in COVID-19. Profiling relied on immunoSEQ multiplex PCR, and the TCRdb table lists in-frame clones only, not all of them. The table includes about 310,000 clones, roughly 86% detected once. Sample: PBMCs or T cells enriched from blood (not recorded which). Receptor source: a young woman who had recovered from COVID-19.

This rearrangement joins TRBV30 to TRBJ1-4; 9 nucleotides line up with TRBD1. The CDR3 length is 15 residues. Per germline, CDR1 GTSNPN and CDR2 SVGIG (reference sequence). V was pared by 0 bases and J by 5 bases, with 4 bases of the junction left unmatched. The CDR3 coding sequence is TGTGCCTGGAGTGTACCGGGACAGGGAAATGAAAAACTGTTTTTT. This encodes CAWSVPGQGNEKLFF.

This chain joins TRBV29-1 and TRBJ2-7; D possibly corresponds to TRBD2 (6 bases). The CDR3 runs to 14 residues. Between the trimmed V and J ends, which lost 2 bases and 5 bases, there was a span of 16 bases. Germline V gene lookup returns CDR1 SQVTM and CDR2 ANQGSEA. The CDR3 loop reads CSVELAWGVNEQYF. CDR3 bases: TGCAGCGTTGAACTAGCGTGGGGGGTCAACGAGCAGTACTTC.

This chain joins TRBV3-1 (or the pseudogene TRBV3-2) and TRBJ1-1; 7 nucleotides align to TRBD1. CDR1 is LGHDT, CDR2 YNNKEL, per germline (reference sequence). CDR3 length: 12 amino acids. With 3 bases clipped from V and 8 bases from J, the junction kept 3 bases outside the gene matches. CDR3 region: CASSQGQREAFF. CDR3 bases: TGTGCCAGCAGCCAGGGACAGAGGGAAGCTTTCTTT.

This clone was picked up one time. This chain's CDR3 is CASSLGWDNNQPQHF. The CDR3 nucleotides read TGTGCCAGCAGCTTGGGATGGGACAACAATCAGCCCCAGCATTTT. The chain links TRBV5-6 to TRBJ1-5; a possible D gene is TRBD1 (6 bases). The germline CDR1 and CDR2 sequences are SGHDT and YYEEEE. V lost 0 bases and J 3 bases, leaving 10 bases between the germline ends. The CDR3 is 15 amino acids. Using reference TRBV5-6 and TRBJ1-5 for the parts outside the CDR3, the full variable domain is DAGVTQSPTHLIKTRGQQVTLRCSPKSGHDTVSWYQQALGQGPQFIFQYYEEEERQRGNFPDRFSGHQFPNYSSELNVNALLLGDSALYLCASSLGWDNNQPQHFGDGTRLSIL.

This rearrangement joins TRBV27 to TRBJ2-7, with 7 bases identical to TRBD2. Germline V gives CDR1 MNHEY, CDR2 SMNVEV (reference sequence). V gave up 5 bases and J gave up 7 bases; unmatched junction bases: 14. The CDR3 has 15 residues. The CDR3 region is CASSLFPGGLSEQYF. In DNA form, the CDR3 reads TGTGCCAGCAGTCTATTTCCCGGGGGGTTATCGGAGCAGTACTTC.

The V and J genes are TRBV5-1 and TRBJ1-3; D is perhaps TRBD1 (6 bases). V was clipped by 4 bases and J by 1 base, with 12 bases between them. This CDR3 is 15 amino acids long. CDR1 and CDR2 (germline): SGHRS, YFSETQ. CDR3 DNA: TGCGCCAGCAGCGCGAGAACAGGGTCTGGAAACACCATATATTTT. Translation: CASSARTGSGNTIYF.

V usage is TRBV5-1 and J usage is TRBJ2-2; no clear D gene. Between the trimmed V and J ends, which lost 3 bases and 5 bases, there was a span of 14 bases. The CDR3 extends over 15 amino acids. Germline loops: CDR1 SGHRS, CDR2 YFSETQ. This chain's CDR3 is CASSSRVSSTGELFF. The CDR3 DNA reads TGCGCCAGCAGCTCCCGGGTTTCTTCTACCGGGGAGCTGTTTTTT.

The chain employs TRBV29-1 and TRBJ1-2; 8 bases fit TRBD1. The V gene's germline CDR1 is SQVTM and CDR2 ANQGSEA. V trimming: 3 bases; J trimming: 8 bases; junction bases outside the gene matches: 5. The CDR3 sequence is 12 residues long. CDR3 loop: CSVEAGGIGYTF. The CDR3 nucleotides are TGCAGCGTTGAGGCAGGGGGCATCGGCTACACCTTC.

This clone is a singleton in its sample. V usage is TRBV7-6 and J usage is TRBJ2-3, with D perhaps matching TRBD1 (5 bases). The CDR3 is 15 amino acids. Germline CDR1 SGHVS, CDR2 FNYEAQ. V lost 1 base and J 2 bases, leaving 10 bases between the germline ends. In DNA, the CDR3 is TGTGCCAGCAGCTTAGAAGGGGCCTACACAGATACGCAGTATTTT. Translating it yields CASSLEGAYTDTQYF.